This TCR beta chain was obtained from a study of cytotoxic CD8 clonotypes in ibrutinib-treated CLL (dated by TCRdb to the early 2020s). The study in broad terms: The cohort included around 16 treatment-naive and eleven to twelve relapsed/refractory patients; about 18 were IGHV unmutated. Responses were partial in 25 or so patients and complete in 2; after median approximately 67 months follow-up, about 14 stayed in remission and some twelve progressed. The response samples were drawn at a median of roughly eleven months into treatment, with a range of about 6 to 40 months. Samples averaged about 260,000 productive templates and 94,082 productive rearrangements. Of the roughly 79 people in the trial, about two dozen had longitudinal samples available. Cryopreserved peripheral blood mononuclear cells were obtained prior to treatment, at the time of response, and at either disease progression or sustained remission. Every remission and progressive disease sample was obtained while ibrutinib was still being received by the patients. Overall study outcomes, separate from this receptor: At baseline, clonality was higher than in age-matched healthy donors and showed a strong correlation with circulating CD8+ T-cell counts. Clonality increased at ibrutinib response, stayed stable in sustained remission, and fell back toward baseline at progression. Public clonotypes were found to be uncommon and were observed to contract or remain stable during treatment; the increase in clonality was shown to reflect expansion of private clonotypes at ibrutinib response. Sampling times were not matched between patients in sustained remission and patients whose disease was progressing, and lymph node repertoires were not examined.

With regard to this clone: What this receptor recognizes is not known. No base qualities exist here, and no much larger clone lies one base off it.

Around 2 micrograms of genomic DNA were extracted from cryopreserved PBMCs for TCR beta library preparation. Longitudinal blood samples from CLL patients receiving ibrutinib monotherapy were subjected to high-throughput TCR beta sequencing. The patients were enrolled in a single-center, open-label phase 2 trial of ibrutinib monotherapy. CDR1 SGHDT and CDR2 YYEEEE were looked up in the germline V gene. Reading from cysteine to phenylalanine, the CDR3 counts 14 amino acids. The kept DNA is CDR3 alone, 42 bases in frame from the first base. Trimming removed 2 bases from V and 2 bases from J, leaving 11 bases between the germline ends. A MiSeq instrument was used for deep resolution sequencing, which targeted depths ranging from 1 in 1 million up to 1 in 200,000 T cells, with coverage averaging 10x for each clonotype. The immunoSEQ hsTCRB Kit was used to generate the TCR beta libraries. On the study's bioinformatics: Data were analyzed with ImmunoSEQ Data Assistant and ImmunoSEQ Analyzer, with V, D and J genes assigned per IMGT definitions. Clonality, which ranges from 0 to 1, was calculated by subtracting the normalized Shannon entropy of productive rearrangement frequencies from one. Only overrepresented clonotypes making up at least 0.05% of the repertoire of each patient were included in the public clonotype analysis. About a dozen repertoires from age-matched healthy donors, obtained from immuneACCESS, served as clonality controls. TCRdb retrieved this table from immuneACCESS and kept in-frame rearrangements only. Not all clones are present; in checked studies, unresolved V genes account for under half, and no reason is known for the remainder. D and trimming come from the DNA, and the V and J calls and clone size come from that table. The sample data list about 300,000 clones, and roughly 70% of these were observed just once. Roughly 6.3% of the sample is held by the ten biggest clonotypes.

This sample comprised PBMCs, obtained after 36 months of ibrutinib treatment. The sequence was collected from a human donor with chronic lymphocytic leukemia. This receptor chain uses TRBV5-6 and TRBJ2-7; the D gene is not confidently resolved. The DNA reads as follows: TGTGCCAGCAGCTTTGGCACGGAACCCTACGAGCAGTACTTC. Its translation reads: CASSFGTEPYEQYF.